This T cell receptor beta chain was identified in a study of OX40 agonist ivuxolimab in advanced cancers. Study context: Patients enrolled in dose escalation were diagnosed with hepatocellular carcinoma, melanoma, renal cell or head and neck cancer.

Trimming shortened V by 2 bases and J by 6 bases, and 5 bases separated the two germline ends. The CDR3 is 11 residues long. Per germline, CDR1 DFQATT and CDR2 SNEGSKA (reference sequence). Repertoires were generated with immunoSEQ multiplex PCR, while TCRdb's copy carries only in-frame clones and drops some. The sample holds about 73,000 clones, around 90% seen once. The TCR comes from an adult with an advanced solid tumor such as melanoma, head and neck, liver or kidney cancer. J is TRBJ2-1 and V is TRBV20-1; the D is unclear. This material consisted of CD4+ or CD8+ T cells sorted from blood, taken in a trial of the OX40 agonist ivuxolimab. For the CDR3, the DNA is TGCAGTGCTAGATTTGTCAATGAGCAGTTCTTC. Translation: CSARFVNEQFF.